The present T cell receptor beta chain was sequenced within a study of blood T cell repertoires in COVID-19. The CDR3 is 15 residues long. Trimming shortened V by 0 bases and J by 6 bases, and 13 bases separated the two germline ends. Germline loops: CDR1 SGHNT, CDR2 YYREEE (reference sequence). TCRdb keeps only in-frame clones here, not all; method: immunoSEQ multiplex PCR. The profile shows 200,000 or so clones, approximately 85% of them singletons. The chain combines TRBV5-4 with TRBJ2-1, with TRBD1 as a possible D gene (6 bases). The sequencing sample was made of peripheral blood. This TCR derives from a woman in her seventies with active or convalescent COVID-19. CDR3 nucleotide sequence: TGTGCCAGCAGCTTGGCGACAGGTTTAGCCAATGAGCAGTTCTTC. The encoded protein is CASSLATGLANEQFF. Based on the CDR3 plus reference TRBV5-4 and TRBJ2-1, the full variable domain is ETGVTQSPTHLIKTRGQQVTLRCSSQSGHNTVSWYQQALGQGPQFIFQYYREEENGRGNFPPRFSGLQFPNYSSELNVNALELDDSALYLCASSLATGLANEQFFGPGTRLTVL.